Listed below are T cell receptor beta chains from one sample, sequenced in a study of T cells after posttransplantation cyclophosphamide. Some clones are missing from TCRdb's copy, which holds only in-frame ones; the method was immunoSEQ multiplex PCR. This sample carries 23,000 or so clones, none of them present only once. The specimen comprised PBMCs, sampled after allogeneic stem cell transplant with posttransplant cyclophosphamide. The receptors were sampled from a male patient younger than 35 who received an allogeneic stem cell transplant from a related donor, was CMV-positive, and had no GVHD. The graft donor may account for some of the T cells. CDR3s include the opening cysteine and the closing phenylalanine or tryptophan. D genes are given only for firm matches. For some rows the clone size is stated as once, few or many, or as a class when expanded; others skip it.

j_gene | d_gene | abundance | v_gene | CDR3aa | CDR3nt
TRBJ2-5 | - | many | TRBV7-8 | CASSLIERKFGETQYF | TGTGCCAGCAGCTTAATCGAGAGGAAGTTTGGAGAGACCCAGTACTTC
TRBJ1-5 | - | many | TRBV30 | CACGGGGNQPQHF | TGTGCCTGCGGAGGAGGGGGCAATCAGCCCCAGCATTTT
TRBJ1-6 | TRBD1 | many | TRBV6-5 | CATGTGKGSPLHF | TGTGCCACCGGGACAGGGAAGGGATCACCCCTCCACTTT
TRBJ2-7 | - | many | TRBV29-1 | CSVEGSGSYEQYF | TGCAGCGTTGAGGGAAGCGGCTCCTACGAGCAGTACTTC
TRBJ2-7 | - | many | TRBV10-3 | CAISESTTPYEQYF | TGTGCCATCAGTGAGAGTACGACACCCTACGAGCAGTACTTC
TRBJ2-1 | TRBD2 | many | TRBV7-9 | CASSLASGAYNEQFF | TGTGCCAGCAGCTTAGCCAGCGGGGCCTACAATGAGCAGTTCTTC
TRBJ2-5 | TRBD2 | many | TRBV5-6 | CASSSSGRAETQYF | TGTGCCAGCAGCTCTAGCGGGAGGGCCGAGACCCAGTACTTC
TRBJ2-6 | TRBD1 | many | TRBV25-1 | CASTGTGGLSGANVLTF | TGTGCCAGCACGGGGACAGGGGGCCTTTCTGGGGCCAACGTCCTGACTTTC
TRBJ1-1 | TRBD1 | many | TRBV11-3 | CASSRTGMNTEAFF | TGTGCCAGCAGTCGGACAGGGATGAACACTGAAGCTTTCTTT
TRBJ1-1 | - | many | TRBV29-1 | CSVAARQANTEAFF | TGCAGCGTTGCGGCCAGACAAGCGAACACTGAAGCTTTCTTT
TRBJ1-2 | - | many | TRBV7-9 | CASPGVYYGYTF | TGTGCCAGCCCCGGGGTATACTATGGCTACACCTTC
TRBJ1-1 | - | many | TRBV7-3 | CASSLSGGYTEAFF | TGTGCCAGCAGCTTAAGTGGGGGGTACACTGAAGCTTTCTTT
TRBJ1-2 | TRBD1 | many | TRBV2 | CASRDFSTGRRDYGYTF | TGTGCCAGCAGGGACTTCTCGACAGGGCGAAGGGACTATGGCTACACCTTC
TRBJ1-2 | - | many | TRBV9 | CASSPDGLGYGYTF | TGTGCCAGCAGCCCGGACGGACTGGGCTATGGCTACACCTTC
TRBJ1-5 | - | many | TRBV6-1 | CASSERRRGQPQHF | TGTGCCAGCAGTGAACGGCGGAGGGGCCAGCCCCAGCATTTT
TRBJ2-1 | TRBD2 | many | TRBV7-3 | CASSLNGLAGHNEQFF | TGTGCCAGCAGCTTAAATGGACTAGCGGGTCACAATGAGCAGTTCTTC
TRBJ1-1 | TRBD1 | many | TRBV11-3 | CASSLGTGNTEAFF | TGTGCCAGCAGCCTAGGGACAGGGAACACTGAAGCTTTCTTT
TRBJ2-3 | TRBD2 | many | TRBV10-3 | CAIRGLAGVDTQYF | TGTGCCATCAGGGGACTAGCGGGAGTGGATACGCAGTATTTT
TRBJ2-5 | TRBD1 | many | TRBV7-9 | CASSPYRGWYF | TGTGCCAGCAGCCCTTACAGGGGATGGTACTTC
TRBJ2-5 | TRBD2 | many | TRBV6-5 | CASSSGLGQETQYF | TGTGCCAGCAGTTCGGGACTAGGCCAAGAGACCCAGTACTTC
TRBJ1-6 | - | - | TRBV4-1 | CASSQLDSTNSPLHF | TGCGCCAGCAGCCAACTCGACTCGACTAATTCACCCCTCCACTTT
TRBJ1-6 | TRBD1 | many | TRBV2 | CASITGVGYDNSPLHF | TGTGCCAGCATAACAGGGGTAGGGTACGATAATTCACCCCTCCACTTT
TRBJ2-5 | TRBD1 | many | TRBV7-8 | CASSFLDRVETQYF | TGTGCCAGCAGCTTCCTGGACAGGGTCGAGACCCAGTACTTC
TRBJ2-3 | - | many | TRBV2 | CASSEPSTDTQYF | TGTGCCAGCAGTGAACCTAGCACAGATACGCAGTATTTT
TRBJ2-2 | TRBD2 | many | TRBV7-3 | CASSLSDERGGFAELFF | TGTGCCAGCAGCTTATCCGATGAGCGGGGGGGCTTCGCGGAGCTGTTTTTT
TRBJ2-1 | TRBD1 | many | TRBV19 | CASSIMTGGYNEQFF | TGTGCCAGTAGTATCATGACAGGGGGCTACAATGAGCAGTTCTTC
TRBJ2-1 | - | many | TRBV9 | CASSPAGTYNEQFF | TGTGCCAGCAGCCCTGCCGGGACTTACAATGAGCAGTTCTTC
TRBJ2-3 | TRBD2 | many | TRBV14 | CASSRLASGTDTQYF | TGTGCCAGCAGCCGACTAGCGAGTGGCACAGATACGCAGTATTTT
TRBJ2-7 | TRBD1 | many | TRBV7-3 | CASSLFGDRGDEQYF | TGTGCCAGCAGCTTATTTGGGGACAGGGGCGACGAGCAGTACTTC
TRBJ2-2 | TRBD1 | many | TRBV5-6 | CASSPGQGTGELFF | TGTGCCAGCAGCCCGGGACAGGGCACCGGGGAGCTGTTTTTT
TRBJ2-1 | - | many | TRBV7-9 | CASSFGLASEQFF | TGTGCCAGCAGCTTCGGGCTAGCGTCGGAGCAGTTCTTC
TRBJ2-1 | - | many | TRBV5-1 | CASSLDSGQPRNEQFF | TGCGCCAGCAGCTTGGATTCTGGACAGCCGCGAAATGAGCAGTTCTTC
TRBJ1-2 | - | many | TRBV7-3 | CASSPDRHNYGYTF | TGTGCCAGCAGCCCGGACAGACATAACTATGGCTACACCTTC
TRBJ2-3 | TRBD1 | many | TRBV6-5 | CASTQGVTQYF | TGTGCCAGCACCCAGGGGGTGACGCAGTATTTT
TRBJ1-5 | - | many | TRBV5-4 | CASSLVERSNQPQHF | TGTGCCAGCAGCTTGGTTGAGAGAAGCAATCAGCCCCAGCATTTT
TRBJ1-6 | - | many | TRBV6-5 | CASSYPNSPLHF | TGTGCCAGCAGTTACCCAAATTCACCCCTCCACTTT
TRBJ1-3 | - | many | TRBV6-5 | CASIAWNTIYF | TGTGCCAGCATTGCGTGGAACACCATATATTTT
TRBJ2-2 | - | many | TRBV4-3 | CASSPDTGYTGELFF | TGCGCCAGCAGTCCCGACACGGGGTACACCGGGGAGCTGTTTTTT
TRBJ1-2 | - | many | TRBV5-6 | CASSPGGIYGYTF | TGTGCCAGCAGCCCCGGGGGGATCTATGGCTACACCTTC
TRBJ2-1 | TRBD2 | many | TRBV9 | CASTYGVAGEYNEQFF | TGTGCCAGCACCTATGGGGTAGCGGGAGAGTATAATGAGCAGTTCTTC
TRBJ1-5 | - | many | TRBV19 | CASSIRVGNQPQHF | TGTGCCAGTAGTATACGGGTCGGCAATCAGCCCCAGCATTTT
TRBJ2-2 | TRBD1 | many | TRBV9 | CASSPLGQGELFF | TGTGCCAGCAGCCCCCTGGGACAGGGGGAGCTGTTTTTT
TRBJ2-3 | TRBD2 | many | TRBV6-1 | CASSATSGGATDTQYF | TGTGCCAGCAGTGCTACTAGCGGGGGGGCCACAGATACGCAGTATTTT
TRBJ2-1 | TRBD2 | many | TRBV2 | CASSEARLAGGFHEQFF | TGTGCCAGCAGTGAAGCGCGGCTAGCGGGAGGTTTCCATGAGCAGTTCTTC
TRBJ1-5 | - | many | TRBV9 | CASSVEQGGQPQHF | TGTGCCAGCAGCGTAGAGCAGGGCGGTCAGCCCCAGCATTTT
TRBJ1-4 | - | many | TRBV28 | CASRPTGWATNEKLFF | TGTGCCAGCAGGCCCACAGGGTGGGCTACTAATGAAAAACTGTTTTTT
TRBJ1-5 | TRBD1 | many | TRBV2 | CASRDYRGLSNQPQHF | TGTGCCAGCAGAGACTACAGGGGGCTTAGCAATCAGCCCCAGCATTTT
TRBJ1-5 | - | many | TRBV29-1 | CTEGRHNQPQHF | TGCACCGAGGGCAGGCACAATCAGCCCCAGCATTTT
TRBJ2-5 | - | many | TRBV11-2 | CASSQHLEETQYF | TGTGCCAGCAGCCAGCACCTGGAGGAGACCCAGTACTTC
TRBJ2-3 | TRBD2 | many | TRBV28 | CASRGGGGARDTQYF | TGTGCCAGCAGAGGGGGCGGGGGGGCCAGAGATACGCAGTATTTT